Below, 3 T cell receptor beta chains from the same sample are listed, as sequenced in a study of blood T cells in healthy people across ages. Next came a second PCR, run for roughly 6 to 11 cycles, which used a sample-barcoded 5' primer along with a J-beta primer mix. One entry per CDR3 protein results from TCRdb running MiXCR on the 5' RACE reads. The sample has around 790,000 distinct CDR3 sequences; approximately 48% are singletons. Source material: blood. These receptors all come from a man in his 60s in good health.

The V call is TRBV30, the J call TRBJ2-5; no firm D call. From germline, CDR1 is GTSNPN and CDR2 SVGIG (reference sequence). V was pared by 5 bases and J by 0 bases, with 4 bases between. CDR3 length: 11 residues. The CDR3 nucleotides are TGTGCCTGGGGGGACCAAGAGACCCAGTACTTC. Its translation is CAWGDQETQYF.

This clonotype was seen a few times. The CDR3 loop reads CASSSGLAGVGQYF. CDR3 sequence (DNA): TGTGCCAGCAGCTCGGGACTAGCGGGGGTTGGCCAGTACTTC. This chain links TRBV7-2 with TRBJ2-7; TRBD2 matches 14 bases. V was clipped by 4 bases and J by 10 bases; unmatched bases: 6. CDR1 and CDR2 (germline): SGHTA, FQGNSA. This CDR3 has 14 residues.

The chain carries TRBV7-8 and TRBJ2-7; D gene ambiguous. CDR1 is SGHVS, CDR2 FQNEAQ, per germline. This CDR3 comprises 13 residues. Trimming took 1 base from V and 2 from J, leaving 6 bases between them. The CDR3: CASSLVLTYEQYF. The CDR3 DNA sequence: TGTGCCAGCAGCTTAGTTCTAACCTACGAGCAGTACTTC.